This is a list of T cell receptor beta chains from one sample in a study of early T cells in non-severe SARS-CoV-2 infection. MiXCR, applied by TCRdb to the 5' RACE reads, yields one record per CDR3 protein. The sample yields 85,000 to 100,000 distinct CDR3 sequences, approximately 17% seen once. Material for sequencing was whole blood. The receptors originated from an adult who was a healthcare worker with PCR-confirmed SARS-CoV-2 infection or an uninfected control (not recorded which). Each CDR3 is given with its conserved first and last residue. The D gene is left open where the match is weak. Size values are once, few and many counts, or a class for expanded clones, and some rows have none.

>TRBV6-2/TRBV6-3|TRBJ2-7|-|TRBD2
CASSLAGGGSYEQYF
TGTGCCAGCAGTCTAGCGGGAGGTGGTTCCTACGAGCAGTACTTC
>TRBV28|TRBJ2-7|-|-
CASSLTAPKQYF
TGTGCCAGCAGTCTCACAGCCCCGAAGCAGTACTTC
>TRBV2|TRBJ1-1|few|-
CASMIRGSTEAFF
TGTGCCAGCATGATCAGGGGTAGCACTGAAGCTTTCTTT
>TRBV2|TRBJ2-1|few|-
CASSGISDEQFF
TGTGCCAGTTCCGGGATATCTGATGAGCAGTTCTTC
>TRBV20-1|TRBJ2-2|few|TRBD2
CSARELAGVTGELFF
TGCAGTGCTAGAGAACTAGCGGGAGTGACCGGGGAGCTGTTTTTT
>TRBV12-3/TRBV12-4|TRBJ1-5|few|-
CASSTRQPGGQPQHF
TGTGCCAGCAGTACGCGACAGCCGGGAGGTCAGCCCCAGCATTTT
>TRBV6-2/TRBV6-3|TRBJ2-7|few|-
CASSLLFYEQYF
TGTGCCAGCAGCCTCCTCTTCTACGAGCAGTACTTC
>TRBV7-9|TRBJ1-6|-|TRBD1
CASSYPGQDLHF
TGTGCCAGCAGTTATCCGGGACAGGACCTCCACTTT
>TRBV6-1|TRBJ2-1|many|-
CASTRDSASSYNEQFF
TGTGCCAGCACCAGGGACTCCGCCAGCTCCTACAATGAGCAGTTCTTC
>TRBV24-1|TRBJ2-5|-|TRBD1
CATSDSTGDWTQYF
TGTGCCACCAGTGATTCTACAGGGGATTGGACCCAGTACTTC
>TRBV20-1|TRBJ1-6|-|-
CSARATAMTDSPLHF
TGCAGTGCTAGAGCGACAGCCATGACAGATTCACCCCTCCACTTT
>TRBV7-9|TRBJ2-7|few|-
CASSTGGTPYEQYF
TGTGCCAGCAGCACCGGGGGGACACCCTACGAGCAGTACTTC
>TRBV2|TRBJ2-5|once|-
CASKEADQETQYF
TGTGCCAGCAAAGAGGCGGACCAAGAGACCCAGTACTTC
>TRBV20-1|TRBJ1-1|-|-
CSARADQNTEAFF
TGCAGTGCTAGAGCTGACCAGAACACTGAAGCTTTCTTT
>TRBV19|TRBJ1-4|-|TRBD1
CASSIRDSQDEKLFF
TGTGCCAGTAGTATCCGGGACAGCCAAGATGAAAAACTGTTTTTT
>TRBV18|TRBJ2-1|-|-
CSSSPPVRDAPEFF
TGTTCCAGCTCACCACCGGTCCGGGACGCCCCCGAGTTCTTC
>TRBV7-2|TRBJ1-5|many|-
CASSSGLQNQPQHF
TGTGCCAGCAGCTCCGGGCTTCAAAATCAGCCCCAGCATTTT
>TRBV6-2/TRBV6-3|TRBJ1-1|few|-
CASSSINRERAFF
TGTGCCAGCAGTTCCATCAACAGGGAGAGGGCTTTCTTT
>TRBV27|TRBJ2-7|-|-
CASSLSRGEAPYEQYF
TGTGCCAGCAGTTTATCTCGCGGGGAAGCCCCCTACGAGCAGTACTTC
>TRBV5-5|TRBJ2-3|many|-
CASSLAPVSTDTQYF
TGTGCCAGCAGCTTGGCCCCCGTTAGCACAGATACGCAGTATTTT
>TRBV6-2/TRBV6-3|TRBJ1-4|few|-
CASSKTATNEKLFF
TGTGCCAGCAGCAAGACAGCAACTAATGAAAAACTGTTTTTT
>TRBV6-1|TRBJ2-3|-|TRBD1
CASSNRGPGTDTQYF
TGTGCCAGCAGTAACAGGGGGCCGGGCACAGATACGCAGTATTTT
>TRBV12-3/TRBV12-4|TRBJ2-2|few|-
CASTWWANTGELFF
TGTGCCAGCACCTGGTGGGCGAACACCGGGGAGCTGTTTTTT
>TRBV11-2|TRBJ2-4|few|-
CASSLTVGLAKNIQYF
TGTGCCAGCAGCTTAACAGTGGGTTTAGCCAAAAACATTCAGTACTTC
>TRBV20-1|TRBJ1-6|few|TRBD1
CSARDLDRDYNSPLHF
TGCAGTGCTAGAGATCTGGACAGGGACTATAATTCACCCCTCCACTTT
>TRBV6-2/TRBV6-3|TRBJ1-1|-|TRBD1
CASSYSMTGGVTEAFF
TGTGCCAGCAGTTACTCCATGACAGGGGGTGTTACTGAAGCTTTCTTT
>TRBV4-1|TRBJ1-3|few|-
CASSQKRANSGNTIYF
TGCGCCAGCAGCCAAAAGAGGGCGAACTCTGGAAACACCATATATTTT
>TRBV7-9|TRBJ2-7|many|-
CASRRSDGYYEQYF
TGTGCCAGCCGAAGGTCGGACGGCTACTACGAGCAGTACTTC
>TRBV24-1|TRBJ2-3|many|-
CATSDNTDTQYF
TGTGCCACCAGTGACAACACAGATACGCAGTATTTT